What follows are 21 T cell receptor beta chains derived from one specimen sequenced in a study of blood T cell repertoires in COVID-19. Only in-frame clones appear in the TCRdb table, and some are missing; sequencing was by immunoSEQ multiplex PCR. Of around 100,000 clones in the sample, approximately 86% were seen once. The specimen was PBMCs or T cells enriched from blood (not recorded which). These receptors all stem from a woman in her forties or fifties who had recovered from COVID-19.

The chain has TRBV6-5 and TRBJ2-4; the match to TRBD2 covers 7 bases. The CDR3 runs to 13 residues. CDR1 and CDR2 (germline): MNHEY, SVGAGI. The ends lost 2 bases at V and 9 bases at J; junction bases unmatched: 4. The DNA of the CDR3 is TGTGCCAGCAGTTACGGGCCGGGGGGCATTCAGTACTTC. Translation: CASSYGPGGIQYF.

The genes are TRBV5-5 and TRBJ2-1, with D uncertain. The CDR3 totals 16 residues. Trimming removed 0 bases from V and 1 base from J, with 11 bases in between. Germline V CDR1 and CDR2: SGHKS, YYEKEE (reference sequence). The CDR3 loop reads CASSLGLEVSYNEQFF. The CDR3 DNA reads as TGTGCCAGCAGCTTGGGGCTAGAAGTATCCTACAATGAGCAGTTCTTC.

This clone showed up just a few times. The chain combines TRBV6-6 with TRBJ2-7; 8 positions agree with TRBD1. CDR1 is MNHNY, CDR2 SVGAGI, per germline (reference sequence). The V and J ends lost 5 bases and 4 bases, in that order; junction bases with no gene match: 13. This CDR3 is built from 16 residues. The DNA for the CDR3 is TGTGCCAGCAGTCGACTTCCGGGACAGGCCCCTTACGAGCAGTACTTC. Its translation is CASSRLPGQAPYEQYF.

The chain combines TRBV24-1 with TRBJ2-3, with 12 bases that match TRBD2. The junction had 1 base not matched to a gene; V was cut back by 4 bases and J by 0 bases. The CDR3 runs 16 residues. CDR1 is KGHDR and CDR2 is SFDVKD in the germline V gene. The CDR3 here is CATSDGLAGSTDTQYF. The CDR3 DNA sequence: TGTGCCACCAGTGACGGACTAGCGGGGAGCACAGATACGCAGTATTTT.

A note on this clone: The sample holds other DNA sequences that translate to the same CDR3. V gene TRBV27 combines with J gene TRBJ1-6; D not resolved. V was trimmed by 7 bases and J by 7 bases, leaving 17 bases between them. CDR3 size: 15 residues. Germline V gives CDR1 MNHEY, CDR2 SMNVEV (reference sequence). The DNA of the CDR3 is TGTGCCAGCACCCCGCAGACGGGGTCCAATTCACCCCTCCACTTT. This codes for CASTPQTGSNSPLHF.

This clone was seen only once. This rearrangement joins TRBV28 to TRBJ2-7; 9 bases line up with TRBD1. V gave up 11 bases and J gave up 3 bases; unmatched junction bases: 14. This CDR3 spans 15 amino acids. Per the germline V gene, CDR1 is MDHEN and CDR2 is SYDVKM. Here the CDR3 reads CAGNRLGQGRYEQYF. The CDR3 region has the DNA TGTGCCGGGAACCGGTTGGGACAGGGACGCTACGAGCAGTACTTC.

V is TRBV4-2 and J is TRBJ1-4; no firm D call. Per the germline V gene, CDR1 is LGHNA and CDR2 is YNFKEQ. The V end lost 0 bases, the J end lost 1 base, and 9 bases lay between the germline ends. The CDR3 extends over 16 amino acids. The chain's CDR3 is CASSQEAGLTNEKLFF. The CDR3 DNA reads TGTGCCAGCAGCCAAGAGGCGGGTCTAACTAATGAAAAACTGTTTTTT.

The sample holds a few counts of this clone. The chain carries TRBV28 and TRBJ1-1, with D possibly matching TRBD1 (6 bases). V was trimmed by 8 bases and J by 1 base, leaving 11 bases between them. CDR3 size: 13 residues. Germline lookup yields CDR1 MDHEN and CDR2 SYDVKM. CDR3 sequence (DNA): TGTGCCAGCGACGACAGGAAGAACACTGAAGCTTTCTTT. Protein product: CASDDRKNTEAFF.

CDR3 sequence reads: CASSVSPGNTEAFF. CDR3 in DNA: TGTGCCAGCAGCGTATCTCCGGGGAACACTGAAGCTTTCTTT. The rearrangement uses TRBV9 and TRBJ1-1; D is unclear. CDR1 is SGDLS, CDR2 YYNGEE, per germline. The CDR3 has 14 residues. V lost 1 base, J lost 1 base, and 8 bases lay in between.

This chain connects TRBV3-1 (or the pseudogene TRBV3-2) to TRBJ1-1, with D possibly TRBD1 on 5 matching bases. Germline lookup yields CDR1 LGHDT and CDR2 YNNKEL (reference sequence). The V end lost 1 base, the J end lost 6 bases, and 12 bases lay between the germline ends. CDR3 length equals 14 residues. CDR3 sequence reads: CASSQVAGGAEAFF. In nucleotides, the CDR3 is TGTGCCAGCAGCCAAGTGGCCGGGGGGGCTGAAGCTTTCTTT.

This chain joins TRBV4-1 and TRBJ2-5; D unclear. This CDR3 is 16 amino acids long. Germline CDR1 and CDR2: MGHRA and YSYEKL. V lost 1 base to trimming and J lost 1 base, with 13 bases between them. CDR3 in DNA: TGCGCCAGCAGCCAAGCCAAGCGTTACGGCCAAGAGACCCAGTACTTC. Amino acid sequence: CASSQAKRYGQETQYF.

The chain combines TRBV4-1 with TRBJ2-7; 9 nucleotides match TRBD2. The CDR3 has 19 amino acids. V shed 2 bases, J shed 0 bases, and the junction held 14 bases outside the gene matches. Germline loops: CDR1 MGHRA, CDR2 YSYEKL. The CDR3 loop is CASSQTLPLLAGNSYEQYF. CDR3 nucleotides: TGCGCCAGCAGCCAAACGCTCCCCCTACTAGCGGGCAACTCCTACGAGCAGTACTTC.

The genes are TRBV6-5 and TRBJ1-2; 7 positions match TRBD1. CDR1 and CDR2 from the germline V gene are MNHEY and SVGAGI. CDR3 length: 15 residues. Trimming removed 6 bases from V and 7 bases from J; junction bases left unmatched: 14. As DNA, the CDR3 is TGTGCCAGCAGAGACACCGGACAGGCCTTGGGTGGCTACACCTTC. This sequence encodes CASRDTGQALGGYTF.

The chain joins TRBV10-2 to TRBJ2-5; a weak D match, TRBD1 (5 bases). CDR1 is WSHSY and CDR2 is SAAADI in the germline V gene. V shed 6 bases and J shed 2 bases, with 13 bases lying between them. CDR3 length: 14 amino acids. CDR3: CASSPGLNQETQYF. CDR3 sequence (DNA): TGCGCCAGCAGCCCAGGGTTGAATCAAGAGACCCAGTACTTC.

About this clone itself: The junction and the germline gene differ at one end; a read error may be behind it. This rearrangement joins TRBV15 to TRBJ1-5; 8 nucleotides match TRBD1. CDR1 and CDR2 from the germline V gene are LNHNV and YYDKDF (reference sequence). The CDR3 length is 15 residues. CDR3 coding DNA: TGTGCCACCCGCAGGGGGCCACCTGCCAATCAGCCCCAGCATTTT. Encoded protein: CATRRGPPANQPQHF.

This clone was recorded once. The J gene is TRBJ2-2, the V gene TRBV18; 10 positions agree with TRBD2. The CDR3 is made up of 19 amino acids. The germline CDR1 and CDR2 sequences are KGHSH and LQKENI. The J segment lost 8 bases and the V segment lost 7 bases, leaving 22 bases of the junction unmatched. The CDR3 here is CASLPNPGLANIRRGELFF. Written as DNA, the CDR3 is TGTGCCAGCTTACCCAACCCGGGACTAGCGAATATCCGAAGAGGGGAGCTGTTTTTT.

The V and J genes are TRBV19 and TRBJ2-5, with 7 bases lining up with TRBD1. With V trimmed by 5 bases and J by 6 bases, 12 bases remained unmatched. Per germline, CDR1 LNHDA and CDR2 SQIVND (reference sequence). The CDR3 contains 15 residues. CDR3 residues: CASSPGTVLLQTQYF. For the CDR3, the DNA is TGTGCCAGTAGTCCCGGGACAGTTCTCCTCCAGACCCAGTACTTC. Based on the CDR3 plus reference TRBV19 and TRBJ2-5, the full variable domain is DGGITQSPKYLFRKEGQNVTLSCEQNLNHDAMYWYRQDPGQGLRLIYYSQIVNDFQKGDIAEGYSVSREKKESFPLTVTSAQKNPTAFYLCASSPGTVLLQTQYFGPGTRLLVL.

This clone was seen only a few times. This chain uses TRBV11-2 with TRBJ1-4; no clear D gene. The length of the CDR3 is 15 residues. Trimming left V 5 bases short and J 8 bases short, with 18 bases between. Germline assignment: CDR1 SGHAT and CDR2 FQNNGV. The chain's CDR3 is CASSPPGGVGEKLFF. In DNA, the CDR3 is TGTGCCAGCAGCCCCCCGGGTGGTGTCGGGGAAAAACTGTTTTTT.

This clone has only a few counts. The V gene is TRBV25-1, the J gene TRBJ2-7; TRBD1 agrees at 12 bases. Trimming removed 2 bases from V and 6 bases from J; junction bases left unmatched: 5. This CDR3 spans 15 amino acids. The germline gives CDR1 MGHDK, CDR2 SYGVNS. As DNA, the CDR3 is TGTGCCAGCAGTGAAGGGGACAGGGGGCAGAGCGAGCAGTACTTC. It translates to CASSEGDRGQSEQYF.

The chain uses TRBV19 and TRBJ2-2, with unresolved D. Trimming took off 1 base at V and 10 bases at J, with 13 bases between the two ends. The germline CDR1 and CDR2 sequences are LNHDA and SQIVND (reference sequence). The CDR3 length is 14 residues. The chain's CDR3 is CASSIVGPRLELFF. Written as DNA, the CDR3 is TGTGCCAGTAGTATAGTTGGGCCCAGGCTGGAGCTGTTTTTT.

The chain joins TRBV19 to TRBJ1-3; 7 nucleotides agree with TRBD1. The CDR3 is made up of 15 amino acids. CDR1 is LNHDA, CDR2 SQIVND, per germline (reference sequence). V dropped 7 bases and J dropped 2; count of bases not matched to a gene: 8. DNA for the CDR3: TGTGCCAGTAAACCAACCGGACAGGCTGGAAACACCATATATTTT. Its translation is CASKPTGQAGNTIYF. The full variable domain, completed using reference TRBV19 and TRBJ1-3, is DGGITQSPKYLFRKEGQNVTLSCEQNLNHDAMYWYRQDPGQGLRLIYYSQIVNDFQKGDIAEGYSVSREKKESFPLTVTSAQKNPTAFYLCASKPTGQAGNTIYFGEGSWLTVV.